The 27 T cell receptor beta chains presented below share a single source sample, sequenced in a study of T-cell memory formation after mild COVID-19. TCRdb re-called the 5' RACE reads with MiXCR, one entry per CDR3 protein. The repertoire holds around 340,000 distinct CDR3 sequences, with roughly 13% as singletons. Sequenced material: PBMCs or a T cell subset sorted from them (not recorded which). Receptors were obtained from a man between 18 and 35 years old who had mild COVID-19 (a few samples of this study predate the infection). Cell type and time point are not known.

This clonotype came up a few times. CDR3 in DNA: TGTGCCAGCAGCTTAAGGGGTTCTCGGCAGGGTCACGATGAGCAGTTCTTC. The encoded protein is CASSLRGSRQGHDEQFF. This chain links TRBV7-3 with TRBJ2-1; a possible D gene is TRBD1 (5 bases). Between the trimmed V and J ends, which lost 1 base and 8 bases, there was a span of 21 bases. This CDR3 has 17 residues. Germline loops: CDR1 SGHTA, CDR2 FQGTGA.

This chain joins TRBV19 and TRBJ2-7, with 7 positions matching TRBD2. The CDR3 totals 15 residues. Trimming removed 4 bases from V and 0 bases from J; junction bases left unmatched: 6. Per germline, CDR1 LNHDA and CDR2 SQIVND (reference sequence). CDR3 nucleotides: TGTGCCAGTAGTAAAACTAGCGAATACTCCTACGAGCAGTACTTC. Translated: CASSKTSEYSYEQYF.

The chain combines TRBV4-1 with TRBJ1-2; D is unclear. The germline CDR1 and CDR2 sequences are MGHRA and YSYEKL. Trimming removed 1 base at V and 2 bases at J, with 11 bases between. CDR3 length: 15 amino acids. The CDR3 coding sequence is TGCGCCAGCAGCCAAGTTCCGGGAACAAACTATGGCTACACCTTC. Protein sequence: CASSQVPGTNYGYTF.

The sample holds a few counts of this clonotype. The chain uses TRBV7-2 and TRBJ1-2; 9 positions match TRBD1. The CDR3 is 14 amino acids. Per the germline V gene, CDR1 is SGHTA and CDR2 is FQGNSA. J gave up 3 bases and V 5 bases, and 4 bases lay outside the gene matches. The CDR3: CASSPWDRDYGYTF. The CDR3 DNA reads as TGTGCCAGCAGCCCGTGGGACAGGGACTATGGCTACACCTTC.

This clonotype has only a few counts. The rearrangement joins TRBV7-2 to TRBJ1-3, with TRBD1 matching 11 bases. The CDR3 extends over 16 amino acids. V lost 4 bases, J lost 4 bases, and 6 bases stayed unmatched. CDR1 is SGHTA and CDR2 is FQGNSA in the germline V gene. This CDR3 is CASSSGQGARGNTIYF. The CDR3 region has the DNA TGTGCCAGCAGCTCCGGACAGGGGGCGAGAGGAAACACCATATATTTT.

This clonotype was observed many times. The chain uses TRBV4-1 and TRBJ1-1, with 8 bases matching TRBD1. Germline loops: CDR1 MGHRA, CDR2 YSYEKL. The CDR3 runs 15 residues. V dropped 4 bases and J dropped 4; count of bases not matched to a gene: 8. The CDR3 region is CASSLGQGRATEAFF. CDR3 in DNA: TGCGCCAGCAGCCTAGGACAGGGTCGTGCCACTGAAGCTTTCTTT.

This clonotype was counted a few times. The chain carries TRBV18 and TRBJ2-2, with D perhaps matching TRBD2 (6 bases). The CDR3 has 14 amino acids. Germline V lookup: CDR1 KGHSH, CDR2 LQKENI. V was shortened by 0 bases and J by 6 bases, with 8 bases between the two germline ends. This CDR3 is CASSPPSGAGELFF. The DNA of the CDR3 is TGTGCCAGCTCACCACCTTCGGGGGCCGGGGAGCTGTTTTTT.

This clonotype appeared many times. The gene calls are TRBV5-1 and TRBJ2-3; D is perhaps TRBD1 or TRBD2 (6 bases each). The CDR3 is 15 residues long. Trimming removed 3 bases from V and 6 bases from J, with 17 bases in between. Looked up from germline, CDR1 is SGHRS and CDR2 is YFSETQ. Written as DNA, the CDR3 is TGCGCCAGCAGCTGGCGCGGAGGGGGAACGGATACGCAGTATTTT. It codes for CASSWRGGGTDTQYF.

The table lists this clonotype with a few counts. The rearrangement uses TRBV7-8 and TRBJ1-5; D not resolved. V was clipped by 5 bases and J by 0 bases, with 14 bases between them. Germline lookup yields CDR1 SGHVS and CDR2 FQNEAQ. The length of the CDR3 is 16 residues. CDR3 protein: CASSPRLRDSNQPQHF. DNA for the CDR3: TGTGCCAGCAGCCCACGGTTGAGGGATAGCAATCAGCCCCAGCATTTT.

This clonotype was detected ten times or more. The gene calls are TRBV4-1 and TRBJ1-2; D is unclear. The germline CDR1 and CDR2 sequences are MGHRA and YSYEKL. This CDR3 has 16 amino acids. V was pared by 2 bases and J by 10 bases, with 23 bases between. The CDR3, as DNA: TGCGCCAGCAGCCAACGGAGTCGTGGCGGTAGGGAGGACTACACCTTC. It translates to CASSQRSRGGREDYTF.

This clonotype was recorded at least ten times. The V and J genes are TRBV5-1 and TRBJ2-2; 8 nucleotides align to TRBD1. There are 15 residues in the CDR3. Trimming cost V 7 bases and J 0 bases; bases outside gene matches: 5. Germline CDR1 SGHRS, CDR2 YFSETQ. The CDR3 region has the DNA TGCGCCAGCCGCCGGACAGGGACGAACACCGGGGAGCTGTTTTTT. It codes for CASRRTGTNTGELFF.

This chain uses TRBV15 with TRBJ1-5; possible D gene TRBD1, 6 bases. The CDR3 covers 15 residues. Looked up from germline, CDR1 is LNHNV and CDR2 is YYDKDF (reference sequence). Trimming shortened V by 0 bases and J by 3 bases, and 9 bases separated the two germline ends. The CDR3 region is CATSRDRGANQPQHF. The CDR3 bases are TGTGCCACCAGCAGAGATCGGGGGGCCAATCAGCCCCAGCATTTT.

A few counts support this clonotype. The chain couples TRBV10-3 to TRBJ1-5, with D tentatively TRBD1 (6 bases). The CDR3 is made up of 14 amino acids. V was clipped by 2 bases and J by 7 bases, with 12 bases between them. The germline CDR1 and CDR2 sequences are ENHRY and SYGVKD. CDR3 nucleotide sequence: TGTGCCATCAGTGAGGACAGGACTAAGCAGCCCCAGCATTTT. Translated: CAISEDRTKQPQHF.

The V gene is TRBV29-1, the J gene TRBJ2-2; D remains ambiguous. This CDR3 contains 13 residues. Between the trimmed V and J ends, which lost 4 bases and 5 bases, there was a span of 11 bases. The germline V gene encodes CDR1 SQVTM and CDR2 ANQGSEA. Here the CDR3 reads CSVGLPLTGELFF. The CDR3 nucleotides read TGCAGCGTTGGTCTTCCATTGACCGGGGAGCTGTTTTTT.

This clonotype was seen ten or more times. V and J are TRBV4-3 and TRBJ2-5; TRBD2 agrees at 12 bases. The V gene's germline CDR1 is LGHNA and CDR2 YSLEER. With 0 bases clipped from V and 4 bases from J, the junction kept 3 bases outside the gene matches. This CDR3 is built from 16 residues. CDR3 sequence (DNA): TGCGCCAGCAGCCAAGATCCTAGCGGGGGGGCAGAGACCCAGTACTTC. Amino acids: CASSQDPSGGAETQYF.

The V call is TRBV4-2, the J call TRBJ1-6; the D gene is possibly TRBD1 (5 bases). V lost 0 bases and J 4 bases, leaving 13 bases between the germline ends. Germline V gene data show CDR1 as LGHNA and CDR2 as YNFKEQ. The CDR3 runs to 17 residues. CDR3 region: CASSQDPPGRYNSPLHF. CDR3 DNA sequence: TGTGCCAGCAGCCAAGATCCCCCGGGACGGTATAATTCACCCCTCCACTTT.

This clonotype was detected many times. This chain links TRBV12-3 or TRBV12-4 with TRBJ2-5, with D uncertain. The V gene lost 6 bases and the J gene lost 7 bases, with 15 bases spanning the gap. CDR3 length: 13 amino acids. CDR3 sequence (DNA): TGTGCCAGCAGCCCCGTACTTCGAGCGACCCAGTACTTC. It yields the protein CASSPVLRATQYF.

This clonotype was counted between two and nine times. V is TRBV9 and J is TRBJ2-5; D not resolved. The CDR3 spans 14 residues. The germline V gene encodes CDR1 SGDLS and CDR2 YYNGEE. V lost 4 bases and J lost 0, with 10 bases in between. The CDR3 sequence is CASSPPANQETQYF. The CDR3 DNA is TGTGCCAGCAGCCCACCGGCCAACCAAGAGACCCAGTACTTC.

The table lists this clonotype with a few counts. This chain uses TRBV4-3 with TRBJ2-3, with TRBD2 identical over 9 bases. Germline CDR1 is LGHNA and CDR2 is YSLEER. The CDR3 consists of 13 residues. After removal of 2 bases from V and 6 bases from J, the junction contained 0 bases not matched to a gene. The CDR3, as DNA: TGCGCCAGCAGCCAAACTAGCGGGGATACGCAGTATTTT. Translating gives CASSQTSGDTQYF.

The chain recombines TRBV6-2 or TRBV6-3 with TRBJ2-7, with D perhaps matching TRBD1 (5 bases). V lost 5 bases to trimming and J lost 3 bases, with 17 bases between them. CDR3 length: 15 residues. Germline V gene data show CDR1 as MNHEY and CDR2 as SVGEGT. The CDR3 sequence is CASSEDSPPLYEQYV. CDR3 in DNA: TGTGCCAGCAGTGAAGACAGCCCTCCTCTCTACGAGCAGTACGTC.

The chain carries TRBV27 and TRBJ1-1; D is uncertain. Trimming took 6 bases from V and 5 from J, leaving 13 bases between them. The CDR3 consists of 13 residues. From germline, CDR1 is MNHEY and CDR2 SMNVEV (reference sequence). This chain's CDR3 is CASSYREGTEAFF. The CDR3 DNA follows: TGTGCCAGCAGCTACCGTGAGGGTACTGAAGCTTTCTTT.

DNA for the CDR3: TGTGCCAGCAGTTACTCATCGGGTCAGCCCCAGCATTTT. Translated, it gives CASSYSSGQPQHF. This chain links TRBV6-5 with TRBJ1-5; D remains unclear. Per the germline V gene, CDR1 is MNHEY and CDR2 is SVGAGI. This CDR3 is 13 amino acids long. Trimming left V 0 bases short and J 6 bases short, with 6 bases between.

This clonotype showed up many times. The DNA of the CDR3 is TGTGCCAGCAGCCCCGGCCGGGGGGAGGCGGACACTGAAGCTTTCTTT. Protein: CASSPGRGEADTEAFF. The rearrangement uses TRBV9 and TRBJ1-1, with D tentatively TRBD1 (5 bases). CDR1 and CDR2 (germline): SGDLS, YYNGEE. The V end lost 4 bases, the J end lost 3 bases, and 19 bases lay between the germline ends. This CDR3 comprises 16 residues.

This clonotype was detected many times. V usage is TRBV7-6 and J usage is TRBJ2-5; no reliable D call. Germline V gene sequence: CDR1 SGHVS, CDR2 FNYEAQ. CDR3 length equals 13 residues. Trimming shortened V by 1 base and J by 4 bases, and 7 bases separated the two germline ends. CDR3 coding DNA: TGTGCCAGCAGCTTAGTGGGCTCAGAGACCCAGTACTTC. Protein sequence: CASSLVGSETQYF.

V usage is TRBV7-8 and J usage is TRBJ1-4; D uncertain. Germline CDR1 and CDR2: SGHVS and FQNEAQ. V was clipped by 2 bases and J by 4 bases, with 14 bases between them. The CDR3 length is 16 residues. CDR3 residues: CASSLTRYGHNEKLFF. CDR3 DNA: TGTGCCAGCAGCTTAACCCGGTACGGCCATAATGAAAAACTGTTTTTT.

The chain combines TRBV6-1 with TRBJ2-5; 10 nucleotides line up with TRBD2. V shed 4 bases, J shed 5 bases, and the junction held 7 bases outside the gene matches. Germline V gene sequence: CDR1 MNHNS, CDR2 SASEGT. The CDR3 spans 15 residues. The CDR3 DNA reads TGTGCCAGCAGTGGGCAGCGGGGGGGCGCGGAGACCCAGTACTTC. It codes for CASSGQRGGAETQYF.

This clonotype was seen at least ten times. The chain links TRBV4-3 to TRBJ2-5, with D possibly being TRBD2 (5 bases). The CDR3 loop spans 17 amino acids. CDR1 is LGHNA and CDR2 is YSLEER in the germline V gene. V shed 1 base and J shed 2 bases, with 17 bases lying between them. The CDR3 spells CASSQGGSGVSQETQYF. CDR3 nucleotide sequence: TGCGCCAGCAGCCAAGGTGGAAGCGGCGTCTCGCAAGAGACCCAGTACTTC.